This section outlines one TCR beta chain sequence together with its context. This entry belongs to a study of blood T cell repertoires in COVID-19. Germline assignment: CDR1 MNHEY and CDR2 SVGAGI. The CDR3 covers 16 residues. J gave up 7 bases and V 4 bases, and 8 bases lay outside the gene matches. TCRdb's copy holds only in-frame clones and misses some; the assay was immunoSEQ multiplex PCR. The sample lists about 120,000 clones, around 85% seen once, with around 1.5% in the top ten. This rearrangement joins TRBV6-5 to TRBJ2-2, with 11 positions matching TRBD1. The sequencing sample was made of peripheral blood. The receptor was isolated from a man aged 50 or older with acute or convalescent COVID-19. The CDR3 loop is CASSSRRTGGNGELFF. The CDR3 DNA sequence: TGTGCCAGCAGTTCCCGTCGGACAGGGGGCAACGGGGAGCTGTTTTTT.